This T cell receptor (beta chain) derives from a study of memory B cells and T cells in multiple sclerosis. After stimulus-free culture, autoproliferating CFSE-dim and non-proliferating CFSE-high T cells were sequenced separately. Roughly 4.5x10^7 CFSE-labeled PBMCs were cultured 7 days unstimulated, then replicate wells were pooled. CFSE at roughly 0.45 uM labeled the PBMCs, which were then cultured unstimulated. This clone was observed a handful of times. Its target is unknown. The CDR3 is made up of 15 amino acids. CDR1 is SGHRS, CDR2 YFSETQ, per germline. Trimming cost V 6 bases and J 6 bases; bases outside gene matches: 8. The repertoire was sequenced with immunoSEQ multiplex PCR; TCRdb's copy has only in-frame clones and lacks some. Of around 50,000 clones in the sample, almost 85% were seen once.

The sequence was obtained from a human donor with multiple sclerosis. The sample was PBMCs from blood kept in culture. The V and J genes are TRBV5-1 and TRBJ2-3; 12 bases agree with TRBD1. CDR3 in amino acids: CASTGGQGAFDTQYF. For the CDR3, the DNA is TGCGCCAGCACTGGGGGACAGGGGGCTTTTGATACGCAGTATTTT.